Below, 8 T cell receptor beta chains from the same sample are listed, as sequenced in a study of low-dose radiotherapy and immunotherapy resistance in tumors. The time point denotes: after trial treatment. Treatment here: LDRT plus nivolumab, ipilimumab, low-dose cyclophosphamide and aspirin (RACIN trial). TRAV- and TRBV-specific primers, spanning alpha and beta chains, primed first-strand cDNA. With a V-primer adapter and a constant-region primer, TCRs were amplified for 20 to 25 PCR cycles. Each CDR3 protein gets one entry after TCRdb re-called the reads with MiXCR. The sample holds some 46,000 distinct CDR3 sequences, less than 30% seen once. This material consisted of PBMCs, taken after low-dose radiotherapy plus immunotherapy. These receptors originate from a male donor with prostate cancer.

The table lists this clonotype with many counts. The rearrangement links TRBV11-1 to TRBJ2-5; 10 bases line up with TRBD2. Germline CDR1 reads SGHAT; CDR2 reads FQDESV (reference sequence). V lost 6 bases, J lost 0 bases, and 10 bases stayed unmatched. The CDR3 is 17 residues long. The CDR3 DNA reads as TGTGCCAGCAGAAGAAGGACTAGCGGACAGTACCAAGAGACCCAGTACTTC. This sequence encodes CASRRRTSGQYQETQYF.

This clonotype was found many times. V gene TRBV20-1 combines with J gene TRBJ2-2; D uncertain. The CDR3 spans 12 residues. The V gene's germline CDR1 is DFQATT and CDR2 SNEGSKA (reference sequence). V lost 3 bases, J lost 4 bases, and 6 bases lay in between. CDR3 coding DNA: TGCAGTGCTAGCAGTACCACCGGGGAGCTGTTTTTT. As protein: CSASSTTGELFF.

Worth noting for this clonotype: This likely stems from a read error, as it lies one base from a far larger clone. The chain is built from TRBV11-2 and TRBJ2-5; no firm D call. Per germline, CDR1 SGHAT and CDR2 FQNNGV. V dropped 4 bases and J dropped 11 bases, with 26 bases sitting between them. The CDR3 is 16 residues long. The CDR3 reads CASSSPDSSSYNEQYF. DNA of the CDR3: TGTGCCAGCAGCTCCCCCGATTCCAGCTCCTACAATGAGCAGTACTTC.

This rearrangement joins TRBV5-1 to TRBJ2-2, with D possibly matching TRBD2 (6 bases). V was clipped by 0 bases and J by 2 bases, with 14 bases between them. CDR3 length: 17 amino acids. Germline V CDR1 and CDR2: SGHRS, YFSETQ. CDR3 amino acids: CASSLAGTSGNTGELFF. For the CDR3, the DNA is TGCGCCAGCAGCTTGGCCGGGACTTCCGGAAACACCGGGGAGCTGTTTTTT.

This clonotype was picked up many times. V usage is TRBV10-3 and J usage is TRBJ2-2; D may be TRBD1 or TRBD2 (5 bases each). Per germline, CDR1 ENHRY and CDR2 SYGVKD. The CDR3 totals 14 residues. Trimming cost V 10 bases and J 6 bases, with 18 bases left between them. This CDR3 is CATRDQRPSGELFF. The CDR3 DNA reads TGTGCCACCCGGGACCAAAGACCCTCCGGGGAGCTGTTTTTT.

The genes are TRBV20-1 and TRBJ2-2, with unresolved D. V was cut by 3 bases and J by 4 bases, with 12 bases left in between. Per germline, CDR1 DFQATT and CDR2 SNEGSKA (reference sequence). The CDR3 has 14 residues. DNA of the CDR3: TGCAGTGCTAGTTGGCAGGACGGCACCGGGGAGCTGTTTTTT. Translation gives CSASWQDGTGELFF.

This clonotype was seen repeatedly, ten times or more. The CDR3, as DNA: TGTGCCAGCAGCTTCTCTTACAATGAGCAGTTCTTC. Its translation is CASSFSYNEQFF. The V call is TRBV7-9, the J call TRBJ2-1; the D is unclear. V was shortened by 3 bases and J by 4 bases, with 4 bases between the two germline ends. The germline V gene has CDR1 SEHNR and CDR2 FQNEAQ (reference sequence). This CDR3 comprises 12 residues.

This clonotype occurred many times. This chain links TRBV28 with TRBJ2-2; D perhaps matches TRBD2 (6 bases). V was pared by 5 bases and J by 4 bases, with 8 bases between. There are 13 residues in the CDR3. Germline-derived CDR1 and CDR2 are MDHEN and SYDVKM. CDR3 sequence: CASSGLPTGELFF. Here the CDR3 DNA reads TGTGCCAGCAGTGGACTACCCACCGGGGAGCTGTTTTTT. The full variable domain, in which reference TRBV28 and TRBJ2-2 provide the parts outside the CDR3, is DVKVTQSSRYLVKRTGEKVFLECVQDMDHENMFWYRQDPGLGLRLIYFSYDVKMKEKGDIPEGYSVSREKKERFSLILESASTNQTSMYLCASSGLPTGELFFGEGSRLTVL.